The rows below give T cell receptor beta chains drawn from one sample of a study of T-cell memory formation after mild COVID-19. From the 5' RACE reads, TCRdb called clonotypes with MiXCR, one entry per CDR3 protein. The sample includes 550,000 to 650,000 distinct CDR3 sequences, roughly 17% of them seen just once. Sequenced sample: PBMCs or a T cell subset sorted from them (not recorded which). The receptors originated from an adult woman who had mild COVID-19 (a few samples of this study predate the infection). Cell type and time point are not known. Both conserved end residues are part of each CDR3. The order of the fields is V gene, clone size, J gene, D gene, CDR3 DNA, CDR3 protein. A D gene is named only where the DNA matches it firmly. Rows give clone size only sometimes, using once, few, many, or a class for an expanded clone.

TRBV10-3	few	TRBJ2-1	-	TGTGCCATCCCGAAGAAGGGAACGAATGAGCAGTTCTTC	CAIPKKGTNEQFF
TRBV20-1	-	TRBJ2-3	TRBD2	TGCAGTGCCTACGGGACTAGCCAATTGCAGTATTTT	CSAYGTSQLQYF
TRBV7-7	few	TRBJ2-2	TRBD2	TGTGCCAGCAGCTTAGGGGTGACTAGCCCGAACACCGGGGAGCTGTTTTTT	CASSLGVTSPNTGELFF
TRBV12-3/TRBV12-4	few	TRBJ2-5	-	TGTGCCAGTTCTCCCTACATTAACACACAAGAGACCCAGTACTTC	CASSPYINTQETQYF
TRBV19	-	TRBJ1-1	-	TGTGCCAGTAAGGGGAGCAACACTGAAGCTTTCTTT	CASKGSNTEAFF
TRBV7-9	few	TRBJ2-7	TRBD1	TGTGCCAGCGGACACAGGGGGCGTTTCGAGCAGTACTTC	CASGHRGRFEQYF
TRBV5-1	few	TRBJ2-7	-	TGCGCCAGCAGCTTGGCCGCGGGACTCTCCTACGAGCAGTACTTC	CASSLAAGLSYEQYF
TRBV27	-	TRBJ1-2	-	TGTGCCAGCAGTTTATCGTTCGATAACTATGGCTACACCTTC	CASSLSFDNYGYTF
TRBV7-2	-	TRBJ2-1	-	TGTGCCAGCAGCTTTTCGGGAGTGGCCTACAATGAGCAGTTCTTC	CASSFSGVAYNEQFF
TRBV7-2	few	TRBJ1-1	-	TGTGCCAGCAGCCCCCTAGGGGGTTCCAGGACCACTGAAGCTTTCTTT	CASSPLGGSRTTEAFF
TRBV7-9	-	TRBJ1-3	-	TGTGCCAGCAGCTCCCGGACAGCTGGAAACACCATATATTTT	CASSSRTAGNTIYF
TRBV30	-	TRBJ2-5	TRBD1	TGTGCCTGGAGTGCCCCCTACAGGGGCCAAGAGACCCAGTACTTC	CAWSAPYRGQETQYF
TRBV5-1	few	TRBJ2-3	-	TGCGCCAGCAGCTTGGTCTCGGGGGGCCCCCTTGGTACGCAGTATTTT	CASSLVSGGPLGTQYF
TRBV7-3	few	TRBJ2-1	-	TGTGCCAGCAGTCCTAGCATCCCTGGTAATGAGCAGTTCTTC	CASSPSIPGNEQFF
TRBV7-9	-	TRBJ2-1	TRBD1	TGTGCCAGCAGCGCTCCAGGGGGCGGCTCCTACAATGAGCAGTTCTTC	CASSAPGGGSYNEQFF
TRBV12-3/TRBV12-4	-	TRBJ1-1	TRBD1	TGTGCCAGCAGACATCCGGGACAGATGAACACTGAAGCTTTCTTT	CASRHPGQMNTEAFF
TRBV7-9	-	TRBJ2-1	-	TGTGCCAGCAGTCACCTAGCAAGTGAGCAGTTCTTC	CASSHLASEQFF
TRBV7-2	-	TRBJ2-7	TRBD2	TGTGCCAGCAGCTTCCTTAGCGGGGGGCCCGCTTCCTACGAGCAGTACTTC	CASSFLSGGPASYEQYF
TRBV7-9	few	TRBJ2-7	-	TGTGCCAGCAGGGACGGACACGAGCAGTACTTC	CASRDGHEQYF
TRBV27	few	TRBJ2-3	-	TGTGCCAGCAGTTTGGGACGACTCCCTAGCACAGATACGCAGTATTTT	CASSLGRLPSTDTQYF
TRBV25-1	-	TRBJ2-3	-	TGTGCCAGCAGTGATGATGGCCCCTCCCCACTACGGGGCACAGATACGCAGTATTTT	CASSDDGPSPLRGTDTQYF
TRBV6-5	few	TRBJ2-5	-	TGTGCCAGCAGTTACTGGAACACCGCCCAAGAGACCCAGTACTTC	CASSYWNTAQETQYF
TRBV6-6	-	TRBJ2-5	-	TGTGCCAGCACCTACCTACGGACCCCAGAGACCCAGTACTTC	CASTYLRTPETQYF
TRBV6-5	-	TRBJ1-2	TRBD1	TGTGCCAGCAGTTACCGGACAGGGGGCCCCTATGGCTACACCTTC	CASSYRTGGPYGYTF
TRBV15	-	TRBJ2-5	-	TGTGCCACCAGCGGATCCACTAGTTGGGAGGAGACCCAGTACTTC	CATSGSTSWEETQYF
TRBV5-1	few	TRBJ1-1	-	TGCGCCAGCAGCTTGAAAGGGGTGGACACTGAAGCTTTCTTT	CASSLKGVDTEAFF
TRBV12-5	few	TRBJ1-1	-	TGTGCTAGTGGTTCTCGTCTGAACACTGAAGCTTTCTTT	CASGSRLNTEAFF
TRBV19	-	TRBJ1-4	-	TGTGCCAGTATAAGCGGGACATCTGGTAATGAAAAAATGTTTTTT	CASISGTSGNEKMFF
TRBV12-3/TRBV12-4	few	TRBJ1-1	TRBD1	TGTGCCAGCAGTGGGGGGCAGGGGGCAATTATGAACACTGAAGCTTTCTTT	CASSGGQGAIMNTEAFF
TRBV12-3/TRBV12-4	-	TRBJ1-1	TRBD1	TGTGCCAGCAGTTCCCCGGGACAGGGGAACACTGAAGCTTTCTTT	CASSSPGQGNTEAFF
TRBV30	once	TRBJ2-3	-	TGTGCCAGCCATGAGGACGGCGGCACAGATACGCAGTATTTT	CASHEDGGTDTQYF
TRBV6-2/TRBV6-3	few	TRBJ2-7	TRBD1	TGTGCCAGCAGTCCCCCCGCGACAGGGCCGGGCGAGCAGTACTTC	CASSPPATGPGEQYF
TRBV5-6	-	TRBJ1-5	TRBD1	TGTGCCAGCAGCTTCGGACAGGGGGTCCAGCCCCAGCATTTT	CASSFGQGVQPQHF
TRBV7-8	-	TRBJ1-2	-	TGTGCCAGCAGCTTAATTGCAGGGTTGGAGGGCTACACCTTC	CASSLIAGLEGYTF
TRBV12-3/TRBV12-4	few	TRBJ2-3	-	TGTGCCAGCAGTTTGTCCCTCATCAGGGTAGATACGCAGTATTTT	CASSLSLIRVDTQYF
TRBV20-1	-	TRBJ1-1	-	TGCAGTGCTAGTCCGGGGTTCACTGAAGCTTTCTTT	CSASPGFTEAFF
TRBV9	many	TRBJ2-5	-	TGTGCCAGCAGCGTAGAGGGCAGCCAGCTCGAGACCCAGTACTTC	CASSVEGSQLETQYF
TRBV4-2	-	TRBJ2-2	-	TGTGCCAGCAGCCAAGTGGGGGGGGCCACCGGGGAGCTGTTTTTT	CASSQVGGATGELFF
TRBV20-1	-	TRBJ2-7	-	TGCAGTGCCGAGACCATGTCGAACGAGCAGTACTTC	CSAETMSNEQYF
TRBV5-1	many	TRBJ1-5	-	TGCGCCAGCAGTTCTGCGCCGGGCCAGCCCCAGCATTTT	CASSSAPGQPQHF
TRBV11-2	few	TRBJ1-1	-	TGTGCCAGCAGCCCGCAGGGGCGCAGAGGGTACACTGAAGCTTTCTTT	CASSPQGRRGYTEAFF
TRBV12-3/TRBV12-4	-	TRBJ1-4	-	TGTGCCAGCAGTTTCCGGACAGTCTATAATGAAAAACTGTTTTTT	CASSFRTVYNEKLFF
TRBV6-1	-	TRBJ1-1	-	TGTGCCAGCAACCAAGGATCTGAAGCTTTCTTT	CASNQGSEAFF
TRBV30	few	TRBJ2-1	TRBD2	TGTGCCTGGAGTCCAGGACTAGCGGGACGTCATCTCTACAATGAGCAGTTCTTC	CAWSPGLAGRHLYNEQFF
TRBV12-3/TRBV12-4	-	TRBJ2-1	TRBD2	TGTGCCAGCAGTTTCCGTGTCCTAGCGGCCTACAATGAGCAGTTCTTC	CASSFRVLAAYNEQFF
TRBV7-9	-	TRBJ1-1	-	TGTGCCAGCAGCAGCAGGGAAGGGGGTACTGAAGCTTTCTTT	CASSSREGGTEAFF
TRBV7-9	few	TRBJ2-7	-	TGTGCCAGCAGCACTTACAGGGCTCCCTACGAGCAGTACTTC	CASSTYRAPYEQYF
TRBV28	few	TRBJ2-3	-	TGTGCCAGCGTAACCCCGGGGACAGATACGCAGTATTTT	CASVTPGTDTQYF
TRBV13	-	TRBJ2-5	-	TGTGCCAGCAGCTTAGGGACCACGGCAGAGACCCAGTACTTC	CASSLGTTAETQYF
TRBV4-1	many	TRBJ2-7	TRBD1	TGCGCCAGCAGCCAAGGGACAGGGGTTTACGAGCAGTACTTC	CASSQGTGVYEQYF
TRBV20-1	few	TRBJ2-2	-	TGCAGTGCTAGATCAGTGACAGACACCGGGGAGCTGTTTTTT	CSARSVTDTGELFF
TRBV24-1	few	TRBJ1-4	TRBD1	TGTGCCACCAGTGATTCCAGGGGGCCGAGGGAAAAACTGTTTTTT	CATSDSRGPREKLFF
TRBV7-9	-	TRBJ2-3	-	TGTGCCAGCAGCTTAGCGCAGTCAGGGTACGGGACAGATACGCAGTATTTT	CASSLAQSGYGTDTQYF
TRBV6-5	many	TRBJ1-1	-	TGTGCCAGCAGTTACGGGGACACTGAAGCTTTCTTT	CASSYGDTEAFF